A selection of T cell receptor beta chains follows, all from one sample in a study of CD8 T cells in Susac syndrome. TCRdb re-called the immunoSEQ multiplex PCR reads through MiXCR, storing one row per CDR3 protein. This table holds some 300,000 distinct CDR3 sequences, approximately 89% found once. Source material: CD8+ T cells from PBMCs. Receptors originate from a human donor with multiple sclerosis. The CDR3 runs from the conserved cysteine through the conserved F or W. Fields, in order: clone size, V gene, J gene, D gene, CDR3 protein, CDR3 DNA. The D gene is left open where the match is weak. Where a row states a size, it is once, few, many or the class of an expanded clone; other rows omit it.

abundance: -
v_gene: TRBV12-3/TRBV12-4
j_gene: TRBJ2-7
d_gene: TRBD2
CDR3aa: CASSFLRDYSYEQYF
CDR3nt: TGTGCCAGCAGTTTCTTGAGGGACTACTCCTACGAGCAGTACTTC

abundance: -
v_gene: TRBV7-6
j_gene: TRBJ2-7
d_gene: TRBD2
CDR3aa: CASSSTIAGGSSEQYF
CDR3nt: TGTGCCAGCAGCTCCACAATAGCGGGGGGCTCCAGCGAGCAGTACTTC

abundance: -
v_gene: TRBV18
j_gene: TRBJ2-1
d_gene: TRBD2
CDR3aa: CASSPGIAGPAYNEQFF
CDR3nt: TGTGCCAGCTCACCCGGCATAGCGGGGCCTGCCTACAATGAGCAGTTCTTC

abundance: -
v_gene: TRBV28
j_gene: TRBJ2-2
d_gene: TRBD1
CDR3aa: CATMRGTGVTGELFF
CDR3nt: TGTGCCACCATGAGGGGGACAGGGGTAACCGGGGAGCTGTTTTTT

abundance: once
v_gene: TRBV10-3
j_gene: TRBJ2-2
d_gene: -
CDR3aa: CAIGTLGDTGELFF
CDR3nt: TGTGCCATCGGGACACTCGGGGACACCGGGGAGCTGTTTTTT

abundance: -
v_gene: TRBV29-1
j_gene: TRBJ1-3
d_gene: -
CDR3aa: CSVAGGPGSGGAHSGNTIYF
CDR3nt: TGCAGCGTTGCGGGGGGCCCAGGGTCGGGAGGCGCCCACTCTGGAAACACCATATATTTT

abundance: once
v_gene: TRBV7-9
j_gene: TRBJ2-3
d_gene: TRBD2
CDR3aa: CASRPGTSWSTDTQYF
CDR3nt: TGTGCCAGCAGACCCGGGACTAGCTGGAGCACAGATACGCAGTATTTT

abundance: -
v_gene: TRBV12-3/TRBV12-4
j_gene: TRBJ2-5
d_gene: -
CDR3aa: CASSLSPTGKETQYF
CDR3nt: TGTGCCAGCAGTTTATCTCCCACAGGGAAAGAGACCCAGTACTTC

abundance: once
v_gene: TRBV5-1
j_gene: TRBJ2-3
d_gene: -
CDR3aa: CASSPDPSGGITDTQYF
CDR3nt: TGCGCCAGCAGTCCTGACCCAAGCGGCGGGATCACAGATACGCAGTATTTT

abundance: few
v_gene: TRBV28
j_gene: TRBJ2-7
d_gene: TRBD1
CDR3aa: CASSYRGQISYEQYF
CDR3nt: TGTGCCAGCAGTTATCGGGGACAGATCTCCTACGAGCAGTACTTC

abundance: -
v_gene: TRBV29-1
j_gene: TRBJ2-1
d_gene: -
CDR3aa: CSAELFLTSSYNEQFF
CDR3nt: TGCAGCGCTGAGTTATTCCTCACTAGCTCCTACAATGAGCAGTTCTTC